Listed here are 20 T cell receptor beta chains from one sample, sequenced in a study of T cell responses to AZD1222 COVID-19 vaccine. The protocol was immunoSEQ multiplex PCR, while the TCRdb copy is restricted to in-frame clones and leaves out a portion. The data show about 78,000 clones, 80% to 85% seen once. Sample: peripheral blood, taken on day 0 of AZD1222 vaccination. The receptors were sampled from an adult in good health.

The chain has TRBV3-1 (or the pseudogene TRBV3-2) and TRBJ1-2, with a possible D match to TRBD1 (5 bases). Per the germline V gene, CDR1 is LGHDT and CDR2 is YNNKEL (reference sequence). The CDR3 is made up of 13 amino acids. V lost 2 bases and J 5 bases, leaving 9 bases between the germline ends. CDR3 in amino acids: CASSQQGEYGYTF. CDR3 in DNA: TGTGCCAGCAGCCAACAGGGAGAATATGGCTACACCTTC.

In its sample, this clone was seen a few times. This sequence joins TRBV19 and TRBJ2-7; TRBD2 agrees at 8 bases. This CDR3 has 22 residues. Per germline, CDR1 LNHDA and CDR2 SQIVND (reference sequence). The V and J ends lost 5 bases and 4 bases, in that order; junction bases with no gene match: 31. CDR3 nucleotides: TGTGCCAGTAGTTCTGGGATTGGTAGCGGGATGGATTTTGCCTCCGAACAATACGAGCAGTACTTC. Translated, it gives CASSSGIGSGMDFASEQYEQYF.

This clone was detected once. For the CDR3, the DNA is TGTGCCAGCAGCTCGGACAGGGGGGACTATGGCTACACCTTC. This translates into CASSSDRGDYGYTF. The rearrangement uses TRBV11-1 and TRBJ1-2; 10 bases match TRBD1. The CDR3 is made up of 14 amino acids. CDR1 SGHAT and CDR2 FQDESV come from the germline V gene (reference sequence). V was clipped by 4 bases and J by 3 bases; unmatched bases: 2.

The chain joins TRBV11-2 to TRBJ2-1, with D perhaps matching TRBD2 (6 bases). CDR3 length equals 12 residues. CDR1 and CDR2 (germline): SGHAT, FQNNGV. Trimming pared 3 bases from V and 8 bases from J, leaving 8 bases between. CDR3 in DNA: TGTGCCAGCAGCTTCTGGGAGGATGAGCAGTTCTTC. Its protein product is CASSFWEDEQFF. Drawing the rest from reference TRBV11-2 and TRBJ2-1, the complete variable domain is EAGVAQSPRYKIIEKRQSVAFWCNPISGHATLYWYQQILGQGPKLLIQFQNNGVVDDSQLPKDRFSAERLKGVDSTLKIQPAKLEDSAVYLCASSFWEDEQFFGPGTRLTVL.

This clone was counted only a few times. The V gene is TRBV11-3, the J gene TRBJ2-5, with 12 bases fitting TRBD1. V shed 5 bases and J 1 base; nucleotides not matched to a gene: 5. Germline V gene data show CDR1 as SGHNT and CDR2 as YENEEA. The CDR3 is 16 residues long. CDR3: CASSPGQGAAQETQYF. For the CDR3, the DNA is TGTGCCAGCAGCCCGGGACAGGGGGCTGCCCAAGAGACCCAGTACTTC. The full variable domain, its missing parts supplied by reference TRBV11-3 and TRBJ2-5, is EAGVVQSPRYKIIEKKQPVAFWCNPISGHNTLYWYLQNLGQGPELLIRYENEEAVDDSQLPKDRFSAERLKGVDSTLKIQPAELGDSAVYLCASSPGQGAAQETQYFGPGTRLLVL.

CDR3 in amino acids: CASTRRGYEQYF. The DNA of the CDR3 is TGTGCCAGCACCCGGAGGGGTTACGAGCAGTACTTC. This chain connects TRBV28 to TRBJ2-7; D perhaps matches TRBD2 (6 bases). CDR3 length: 12 amino acids. The germline V and J ends were trimmed by 7 bases and 4 bases, with 11 bases remaining between them. CDR1 MDHEN and CDR2 SYDVKM come from the germline V gene. Full variable domain (rest looked up from reference TRBV28 and TRBJ2-7): DVKVTQSSRYLVKRTGEKVFLECVQDMDHENMFWYRQDPGLGLRLIYFSYDVKMKEKGDIPEGYSVSREKKERFSLILESASTNQTSMYLCASTRRGYEQYFGPGTRLTVT.

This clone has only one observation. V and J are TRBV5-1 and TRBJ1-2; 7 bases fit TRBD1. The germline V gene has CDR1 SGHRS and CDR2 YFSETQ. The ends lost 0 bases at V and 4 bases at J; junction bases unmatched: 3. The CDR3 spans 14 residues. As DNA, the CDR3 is TGCGCCAGCAGCTTGGGACAGGGTACCTATGGCTACACCTTC. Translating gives CASSLGQGTYGYTF.

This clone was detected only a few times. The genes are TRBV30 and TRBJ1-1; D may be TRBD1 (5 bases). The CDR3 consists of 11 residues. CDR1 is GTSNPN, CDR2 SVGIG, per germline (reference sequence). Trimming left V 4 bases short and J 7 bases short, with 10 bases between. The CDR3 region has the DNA TGTGCCTGGACCTACGGGGGTGAAGCTTTCTTT. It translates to CAWTYGGEAFF.

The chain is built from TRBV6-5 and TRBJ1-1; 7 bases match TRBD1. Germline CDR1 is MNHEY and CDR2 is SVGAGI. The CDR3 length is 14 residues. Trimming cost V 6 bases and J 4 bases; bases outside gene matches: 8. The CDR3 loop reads CASSPGGRVTEAFF. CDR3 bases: TGTGCCAGCAGCCCAGGGGGGAGGGTCACTGAAGCTTTCTTT.

The CDR3 coding sequence is TGTGCCAGCAGCCCGGGACAGGGGAACTATGGCTACACCTTC. It specifies CASSPGQGNYGYTF. The chain carries TRBV6-5 and TRBJ1-2, with 10 bases identical to TRBD1. CDR3 length: 14 residues. J lost 2 bases, V lost 6 bases, and 3 bases had no gene match. Germline V gene lookup returns CDR1 MNHEY and CDR2 SVGAGI.

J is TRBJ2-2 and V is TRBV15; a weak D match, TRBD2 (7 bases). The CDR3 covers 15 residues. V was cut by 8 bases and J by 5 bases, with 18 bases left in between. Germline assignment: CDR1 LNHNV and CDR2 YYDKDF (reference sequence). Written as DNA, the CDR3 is TGTGCCACCGCCTTTAAAAAGGGGGGGACCGGGGAGCTGTTTTTT. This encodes CATAFKKGGTGELFF.

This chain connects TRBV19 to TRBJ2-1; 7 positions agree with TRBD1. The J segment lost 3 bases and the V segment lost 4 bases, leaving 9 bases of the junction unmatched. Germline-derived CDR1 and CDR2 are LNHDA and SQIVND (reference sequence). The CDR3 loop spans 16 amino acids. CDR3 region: CASSKGQQRYYNEQFF. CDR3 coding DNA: TGTGCCAGTAGTAAGGGACAGCAGAGATACTACAATGAGCAGTTCTTC.

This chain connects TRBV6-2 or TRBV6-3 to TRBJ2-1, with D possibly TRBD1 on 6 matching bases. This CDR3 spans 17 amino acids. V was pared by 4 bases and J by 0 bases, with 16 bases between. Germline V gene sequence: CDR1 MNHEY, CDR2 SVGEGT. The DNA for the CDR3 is TGTGCCAGCAGTTTTAACCGGGACAAGAGCTCCTACAATGAGCAGTTCTTC. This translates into CASSFNRDKSSYNEQFF.

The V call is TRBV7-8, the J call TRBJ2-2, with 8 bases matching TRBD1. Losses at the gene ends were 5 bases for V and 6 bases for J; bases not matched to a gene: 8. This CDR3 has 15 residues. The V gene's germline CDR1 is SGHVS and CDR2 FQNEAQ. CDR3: CASSPMTGDSGELFF. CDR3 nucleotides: TGTGCCAGCAGCCCTATGACAGGGGATTCCGGGGAGCTGTTTTTT.

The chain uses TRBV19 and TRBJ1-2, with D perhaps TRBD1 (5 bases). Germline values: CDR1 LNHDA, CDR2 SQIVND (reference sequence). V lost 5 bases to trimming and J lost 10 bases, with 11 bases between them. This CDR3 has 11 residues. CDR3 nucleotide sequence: TGTGCCAGTAGTTCAGGACATAACTACACCTTC. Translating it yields CASSSGHNYTF.

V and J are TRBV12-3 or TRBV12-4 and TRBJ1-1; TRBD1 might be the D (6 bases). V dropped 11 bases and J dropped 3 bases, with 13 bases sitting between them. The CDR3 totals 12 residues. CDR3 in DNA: TGTGCCGGCTCGACAGGAGACACTGAAGCTTTCTTT. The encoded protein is CAGSTGDTEAFF.

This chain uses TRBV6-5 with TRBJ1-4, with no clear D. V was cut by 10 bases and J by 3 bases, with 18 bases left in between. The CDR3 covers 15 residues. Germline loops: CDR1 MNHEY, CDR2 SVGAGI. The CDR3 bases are TGTGCCACCGTTGGTCTTGGACTAGCTAATGAAAAACTGTTTTTT. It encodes CATVGLGLANEKLFF.

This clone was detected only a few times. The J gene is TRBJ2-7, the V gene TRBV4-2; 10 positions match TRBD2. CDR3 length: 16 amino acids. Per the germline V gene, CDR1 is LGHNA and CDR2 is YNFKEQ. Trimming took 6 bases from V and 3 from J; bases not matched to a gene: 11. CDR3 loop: CASRTSGTSAIYEQYF. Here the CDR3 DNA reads TGTGCCAGCAGGACCTCCGGGACTAGCGCAATCTACGAGCAGTACTTC.

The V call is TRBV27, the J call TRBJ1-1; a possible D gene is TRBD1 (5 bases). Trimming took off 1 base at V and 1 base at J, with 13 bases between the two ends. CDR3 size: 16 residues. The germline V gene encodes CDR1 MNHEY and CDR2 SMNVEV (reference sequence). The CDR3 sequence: CASSLFAGVGNTEAFF. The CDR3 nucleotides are TGTGCCAGCAGTTTATTTGCGGGGGTCGGGAACACTGAAGCTTTCTTT.

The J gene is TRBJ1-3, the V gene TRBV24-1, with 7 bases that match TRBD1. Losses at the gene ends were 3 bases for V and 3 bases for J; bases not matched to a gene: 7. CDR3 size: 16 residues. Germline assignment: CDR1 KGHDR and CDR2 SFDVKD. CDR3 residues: CATSDETGRDGNTIYF. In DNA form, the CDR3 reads TGTGCCACCAGTGATGAGACAGGGAGAGATGGAAACACCATATATTTT.